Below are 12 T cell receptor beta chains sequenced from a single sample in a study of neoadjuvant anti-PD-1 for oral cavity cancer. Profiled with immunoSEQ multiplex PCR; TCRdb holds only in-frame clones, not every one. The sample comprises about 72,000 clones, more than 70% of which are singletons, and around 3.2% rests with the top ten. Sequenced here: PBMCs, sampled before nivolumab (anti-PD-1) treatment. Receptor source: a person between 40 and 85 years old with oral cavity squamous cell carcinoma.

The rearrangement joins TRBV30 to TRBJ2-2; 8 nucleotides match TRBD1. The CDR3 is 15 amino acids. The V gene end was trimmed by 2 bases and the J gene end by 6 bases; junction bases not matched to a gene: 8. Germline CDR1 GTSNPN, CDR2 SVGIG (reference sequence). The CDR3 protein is CAWSTGQGEPGELFF. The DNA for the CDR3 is TGTGCCTGGAGTACAGGACAGGGAGAGCCCGGGGAGCTGTTTTTT.

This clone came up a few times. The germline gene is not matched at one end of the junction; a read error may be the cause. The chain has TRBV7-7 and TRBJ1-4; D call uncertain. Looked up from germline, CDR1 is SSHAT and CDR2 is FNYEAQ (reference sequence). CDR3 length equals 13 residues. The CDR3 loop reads CASSYATNEKLFF. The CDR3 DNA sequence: TGTGCTAGCAGCTACGCAACTAATGAAAAACTGTTTTTT.

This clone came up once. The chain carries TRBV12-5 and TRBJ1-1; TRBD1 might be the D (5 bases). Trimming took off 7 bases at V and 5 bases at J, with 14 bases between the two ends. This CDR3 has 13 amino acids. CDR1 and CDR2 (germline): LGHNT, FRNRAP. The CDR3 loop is CASAGRGRTEAFF. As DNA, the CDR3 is TGTGCTAGTGCAGGGAGGGGAAGGACTGAAGCTTTCTTT.

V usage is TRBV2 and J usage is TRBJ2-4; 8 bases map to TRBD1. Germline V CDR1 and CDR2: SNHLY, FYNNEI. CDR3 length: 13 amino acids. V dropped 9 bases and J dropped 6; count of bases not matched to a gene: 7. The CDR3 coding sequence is TGTGCCAGTAGACAGGGGAGTGGAAACATTCAGTACTTC. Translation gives CASRQGSGNIQYF.

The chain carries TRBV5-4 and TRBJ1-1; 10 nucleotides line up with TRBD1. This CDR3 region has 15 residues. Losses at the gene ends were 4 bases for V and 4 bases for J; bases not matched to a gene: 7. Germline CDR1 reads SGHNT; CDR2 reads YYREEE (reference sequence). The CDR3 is CASSTMTGGFTEAFF. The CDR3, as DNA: TGTGCCAGCAGCACGATGACAGGGGGCTTCACTGAAGCTTTCTTT.

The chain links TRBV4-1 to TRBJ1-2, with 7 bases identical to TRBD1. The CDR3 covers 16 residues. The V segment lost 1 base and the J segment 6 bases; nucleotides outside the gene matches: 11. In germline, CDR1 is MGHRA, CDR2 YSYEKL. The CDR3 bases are TGCGCCAGCAGCCAAGGACCTGGCAGGGGGGACCATGGCTACACCTTC. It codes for CASSQGPGRGDHGYTF.

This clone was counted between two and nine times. The CDR3 DNA is TGCGCCAGCAGCCCACTCGGTGGACAGAGAAGTTATGGCTACACCTTC. Amino acid sequence: CASSPLGGQRSYGYTF. The V gene is TRBV5-1, the J gene TRBJ1-2; possible D gene TRBD1, 6 bases. Trimming removed 4 bases from V and 5 bases from J, with 21 bases in between. The V gene's germline CDR1 is SGHRS and CDR2 YFSETQ. This CDR3 contains 16 residues.

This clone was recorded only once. CDR3 protein: CAWQGAGGNTIYF. CDR3 sequence (DNA): TGTGCCTGGCAGGGGGCGGGAGGAAACACCATATATTTT. The gene calls are TRBV30 and TRBJ1-3; 8 nucleotides agree with TRBD1. CDR3 length equals 13 residues. V lost 5 bases, J lost 4 bases, and 4 bases stayed unmatched. Germline V gene data show CDR1 as GTSNPN and CDR2 as SVGIG (reference sequence).

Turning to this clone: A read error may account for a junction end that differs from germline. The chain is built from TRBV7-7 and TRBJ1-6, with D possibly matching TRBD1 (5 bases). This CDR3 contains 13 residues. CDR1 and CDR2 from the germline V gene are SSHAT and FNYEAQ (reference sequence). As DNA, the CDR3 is TGTGCTAGCAGCTCGGGACCAAATTCACCCCTCCACTTT. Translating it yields CASSSGPNSPLHF.

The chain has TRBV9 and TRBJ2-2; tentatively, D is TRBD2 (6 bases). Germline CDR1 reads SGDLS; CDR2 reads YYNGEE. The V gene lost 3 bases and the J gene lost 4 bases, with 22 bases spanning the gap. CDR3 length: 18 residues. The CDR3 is CASSGHRGTGVGTGELFF. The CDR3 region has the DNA TGTGCCAGCAGCGGACATCGTGGAACGGGAGTGGGCACCGGGGAGCTGTTTTTT.

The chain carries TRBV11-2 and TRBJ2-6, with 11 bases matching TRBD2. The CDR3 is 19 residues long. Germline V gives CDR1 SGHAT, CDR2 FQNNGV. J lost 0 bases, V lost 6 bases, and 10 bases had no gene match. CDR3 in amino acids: CASSHIAGGWGSGANVLTF. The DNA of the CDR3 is TGTGCCAGCAGTCACATAGCGGGAGGGTGGGGCTCTGGGGCCAACGTCCTGACTTTC.

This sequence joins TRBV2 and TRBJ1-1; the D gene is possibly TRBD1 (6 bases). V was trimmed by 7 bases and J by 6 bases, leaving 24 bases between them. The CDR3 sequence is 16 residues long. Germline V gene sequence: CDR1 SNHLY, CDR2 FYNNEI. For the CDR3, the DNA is TGTGCCAGCATTGTTGAGGTCGGGACAAGAGGCGCTGAAGCTTTCTTT. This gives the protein CASIVEVGTRGAEAFF.